This TCR beta chain was documented in a study of metastatic and nonmetastatic thyroid tumors. Study information: Repertoires of blood and of tissue (tumor or nodule) from malignant and benign thyroid patients were compared.

In the original workflow: A distant-metastasis classifier for papillary thyroid cancer was built using CDR3 differences across clinicopathological groups. TCRdb re-called the PCR reads through MiXCR. Here the V and J calls rest on TCRdb's processing, not on the authors' analysis. This repertoire shows about 40,000 clones, about 19% found once; its top ten account for roughly an eighth. Germline V gene lookup returns CDR1 SGHTA and CDR2 FQGNSA. This CDR3 is 17 amino acids long. V lost 1 base and J lost 0, with 15 bases in between. Study results and limitations: A significant increase in TCR beta diversity was reportedly seen in malignant thyroid tumors relative to benign nodules, in blood and tumor.

Before thyroid surgery, none of the patients had received any treatment. Ten or more counts support this clone. Its specificity is not known. The material sequenced was tumor tissue. This sequence was found in a female donor with papillary thyroid cancer or a benign thyroid nodule (not recorded which). Some clones in this sample may be carry-over from other donors' samples. The chain couples TRBV7-2 to TRBJ2-5, with D perhaps TRBD1 (6 bases). CDR3 protein: CASSLVLGTRYQETQYF. Here the CDR3 DNA reads TGTGCCAGCAGCTTAGTCTTAGGGACAAGGTACCAAGAGACCCAGTACTTC.